This entry lists 22 T cell receptor beta chains sequenced from one sample in a study of CD8 T cells in ankylosing spondylitis. Each CDR3 protein is one row after TCRdb ran MiXCR on the 5' RACE reads. This table holds a few hundred thousand distinct CDR3 sequences, approximately 12% found once. The sequenced material came from blood, either unsorted or a sorted T cell fraction (not recorded which). Source of these receptors: a male donor with ankylosing spondylitis or in good health (not recorded which).

This clonotype appeared a few times. V is TRBV7-9 and J is TRBJ2-2; D is undetermined. The CDR3 loop spans 12 amino acids. V was trimmed by 5 bases and J by 6 bases, leaving 7 bases between them. Germline assignment: CDR1 SEHNR and CDR2 FQNEAQ (reference sequence). The CDR3 coding sequence is TGTGCCAGCAGCCAAACCTCCGGGGAGCTGTTTTTT. Protein: CASSQTSGELFF.

This chain uses TRBV11-2 with TRBJ1-2; 7 nucleotides agree with TRBD1. Germline values: CDR1 SGHAT, CDR2 FQNNGV. The length of the CDR3 is 16 residues. Trimming removed 1 base from V and 1 base from J; junction bases left unmatched: 6. The CDR3, as DNA: TGTGCCAGCAGCTTAGGTCTCCGGGACAGTAACTATGGCTACACCTTC. Its translation is CASSLGLRDSNYGYTF. The full variable domain, with the rest looked up from reference TRBV11-2 and TRBJ1-2, is EAGVAQSPRYKIIEKRQSVAFWCNPISGHATLYWYQQILGQGPKLLIQFQNNGVVDDSQLPKDRFSAERLKGVDSTLKIQPAKLEDSAVYLCASSLGLRDSNYGYTFGSGTRLTVV.

The chain has TRBV4-2 and TRBJ2-3; 10 nucleotides line up with TRBD2. The CDR3 length is 15 residues. Losses at the gene ends were 8 bases for V and 6 bases for J; bases not matched to a gene: 11. Germline loops: CDR1 LGHNA, CDR2 YNFKEQ. CDR3 in DNA: TGTGCCAGCGAAGTTGGAGCGGGGGGGCCGGATACGCAGTATTTT. It specifies CASEVGAGGPDTQYF.

The chain recombines TRBV2 with TRBJ2-7; D is possibly TRBD2 (6 bases). V lost 8 bases to trimming and J lost 2 bases, with 13 bases between them. This CDR3 region has 13 residues. CDR1 and CDR2 from the germline V gene are SNHLY and FYNNEI. CDR3 DNA: TGTGCCAGCCGCCGACTAGTAACCTACGAGCAGTACTTC. Protein sequence: CASRRLVTYEQYF.

The chain recombines TRBV10-3 with TRBJ1-2; maybe TRBD1 (6 bases). V was cut by 6 bases and J by 8 bases, with 13 bases left in between. The CDR3 loop spans 12 amino acids. The V gene's germline CDR1 is ENHRY and CDR2 SYGVKD. CDR3 residues: CAISTGREGYTF. CDR3 nucleotide sequence: TGTGCCATCAGCACAGGGCGAGAAGGCTACACCTTC.

This clonotype was seen many times. V and J are TRBV20-1 and TRBJ1-1; D remains ambiguous. Looked up from germline, CDR1 is DFQATT and CDR2 is SNEGSKA (reference sequence). The CDR3 covers 12 residues. CDR3 protein: CRPYGGNTEAFF. Here the CDR3 DNA reads TGCAGGCCGTATGGCGGGAACACTGAAGCTTTCTTT.

This clonotype was detected ten times or more. The chain uses TRBV4-1 and TRBJ2-3; a weak D match, TRBD1 (6 bases). This CDR3 has 16 residues. Trimming cost V 2 bases and J 1 base, with 13 bases left between them. The germline V gene has CDR1 MGHRA and CDR2 YSYEKL. CDR3 DNA sequence: TGCGCCAGCAGCCAACAAGGGGGTGGAGGCACAGATACGCAGTATTTT. Residues: CASSQQGGGGTDTQYF.

This sequence joins TRBV7-7 and TRBJ2-1, with TRBD2 matching 7 bases. This CDR3 is 16 amino acids long. Germline lookup yields CDR1 SSHAT and CDR2 FNYEAQ (reference sequence). With 1 base clipped from V and 3 bases from J, the junction kept 6 bases outside the gene matches. CDR3 in amino acids: CASSLGTSGGYNEQFF. The CDR3 region has the DNA TGTGCCAGCAGCTTAGGGACTAGTGGTGGCTACAATGAGCAGTTCTTC.

This clonotype was seen ten or more times. The chain joins TRBV10-1 to TRBJ2-1; D uncertain. With 3 bases removed from V and 8 bases from J, the gap between germline ends came to 8 bases. The CDR3 has 12 residues. Germline CDR1 WNHNN, CDR2 SYGVQD (reference sequence). CDR3 nucleotide sequence: TGCGCCAGCAGTGAAGGTTGGGATGAGCAGTTCTTC. It translates to CASSEGWDEQFF.

Ten or more counts support this clonotype. The chain links TRBV29-1 to TRBJ2-1, with 8 nucleotides matching TRBD2. This CDR3 contains 13 residues. V trimming: 7 bases; J trimming: 5 bases; junction bases outside the gene matches: 7. The V gene's germline CDR1 is SQVTM and CDR2 ANQGSEA. CDR3 sequence: CSAVALADNEQFF. CDR3 bases: TGCAGCGCCGTCGCACTAGCGGACAATGAGCAGTTCTTC.

The sample holds many counts of this clonotype. V is TRBV15 and J is TRBJ2-7, with a weak D call TRBD2 (5 bases). The CDR3 is 14 residues long. CDR1 is LNHNV, CDR2 YYDKDF, per germline (reference sequence). The V gene lost 6 bases and the J gene lost 2 bases, with 14 bases spanning the gap. DNA for the CDR3: TGTGCCACCAGTCCTACTTCGGGGACCTACGAGCAGTACTTC. Translating gives CATSPTSGTYEQYF.

This clonotype has only a few counts. The chain combines TRBV2 with TRBJ2-5; perhaps TRBD1 as D (5 bases). The CDR3 spans 14 residues. Germline V gene sequence: CDR1 SNHLY, CDR2 FYNNEI. V was clipped by 7 bases and J by 4 bases, with 16 bases between them. The CDR3 DNA sequence: TGTGCCAGCAACTGGCAGGGATCGACAGAGACCCAGTACTTC. This translates into CASNWQGSTETQYF.

There are a few counts of this clonotype. V gene TRBV7-7 combines with J gene TRBJ1-3; D gene ambiguous. Trimming stripped 5 bases from V and 0 bases from J, with 11 bases between. The CDR3 has 15 residues. Germline CDR1 SSHAT, CDR2 FNYEAQ (reference sequence). The CDR3 is CASSENQDSGNTIYF. CDR3 in DNA: TGTGCCAGCAGCGAAAACCAAGACTCTGGAAACACCATATATTTT.

This clonotype was detected many times. This chain joins TRBV11-2 and TRBJ2-3; possibly TRBD2 for D (5 bases). The CDR3 has 16 amino acids. Per germline, CDR1 SGHAT and CDR2 FQNNGV. V dropped 1 base and J dropped 0 bases, with 11 bases sitting between them. The CDR3 DNA reads TGTGCCAGCAGCTTAGGGGTTAGCGATAGCACAGATACGCAGTATTTT. This codes for CASSLGVSDSTDTQYF.

The genes are TRBV5-1 and TRBJ2-3; D may be TRBD2 (6 bases). Germline V gives CDR1 SGHRS, CDR2 YFSETQ. V lost 1 base, J lost 7 bases, and 10 bases lay in between. This CDR3 has 13 residues. CDR3 coding DNA: TGCGCCAGCAGCTTGCCTAGCGCGAATACGCAGTATTTT. Its protein product is CASSLPSANTQYF.

This clonotype was counted between two and nine times. The V and J genes are TRBV7-9 and TRBJ2-3; D perhaps matches TRBD2 (5 bases). The CDR3 is made up of 15 amino acids. V shed 4 bases and J shed 0 bases, with 11 bases lying between them. Germline CDR1 and CDR2: SEHNR and FQNEAQ (reference sequence). The CDR3 loop reads CASSSTRGSTDTQYF. The CDR3, as DNA: TGTGCCAGCAGCTCAACGCGAGGGAGCACAGATACGCAGTATTTT.

Many counts were recorded for this clonotype. This chain joins TRBV28 and TRBJ2-1, with 8 bases matching TRBD2. The CDR3 runs 13 residues. Trimming removed 6 bases from V and 7 bases from J; junction bases left unmatched: 5. CDR1 and CDR2 from the germline V gene are MDHEN and SYDVKM. The chain's CDR3 is CASRGSGENEQFF. The CDR3 DNA sequence: TGTGCCAGCAGGGGTAGCGGGGAGAATGAGCAGTTCTTC.

This clonotype was found many times. This rearrangement joins TRBV12-3 or TRBV12-4 to TRBJ1-1; D might be TRBD1 (6 bases). Trimming pared 5 bases from V and 11 bases from J, leaving 18 bases between. The CDR3 sequence is 13 residues long. The CDR3, as DNA: TGTGCCAGCAGTGTGGACAGACCTCCGCCGGCTTTCTTT. It is translated as CASSVDRPPPAFF.

The rearrangement links TRBV7-2 to TRBJ2-3; D gene uncertain. CDR3 size: 15 residues. V lost 1 base and J lost 1, with 9 bases in between. Germline loops: CDR1 SGHTA, CDR2 FQGNSA. Written as DNA, the CDR3 is TGTGCCAGCAGCTTAGGCGGCATGGGCACAGATACGCAGTATTTT. It codes for CASSLGGMGTDTQYF.

This clonotype was counted many times. The J gene is TRBJ2-3, the V gene TRBV12-3 or TRBV12-4; 9 bases fit TRBD2. The V segment lost 8 bases and the J segment 0 bases; nucleotides outside the gene matches: 15. The CDR3 contains 18 residues. The CDR3 nucleotides read TGTGCCAGCGCTTCTAGCGGGAACATAATAACTAGCACAGATACGCAGTATTTT. Translation: CASASSGNIITSTDTQYF.

This clonotype was counted ten times or more. The V gene is TRBV5-6, the J gene TRBJ2-2, with 7 bases matching TRBD1. Per the germline V gene, CDR1 is SGHDT and CDR2 is YYEEEE. This CDR3 spans 15 amino acids. The trim removed 4 bases at V and 2 bases at J, leaving 5 bases unmatched. CDR3 loop: CASSRRDSNTGELFF. Here the CDR3 DNA reads TGTGCCAGCAGCCGCCGGGACAGCAACACCGGGGAGCTGTTTTTT. The complete variable domain, with remaining parts taken from reference TRBV5-6 and TRBJ2-2, reads DAGVTQSPTHLIKTRGQQVTLRCSPKSGHDTVSWYQQALGQGPQFIFQYYEEEERQRGNFPDRFSGHQFPNYSSELNVNALLLGDSALYLCASSRRDSNTGELFFGEGSRLTVL.

V gene TRBV5-1 combines with J gene TRBJ2-1, with 10 bases lining up with TRBD2. The length of the CDR3 is 16 residues. From germline, CDR1 is SGHRS and CDR2 YFSETQ. V gave up 0 bases and J gave up 9 bases; unmatched junction bases: 9. CDR3 bases: TGCGCCAGCAGCTTGGAGGTCCTAGCGGGAGCTGGTGAGCAGTTCTTC. Amino acid sequence: CASSLEVLAGAGEQFF.